This TCR beta chain was captured by sequencing in a study of blood T cells in healthy people across ages. The germline gives CDR1 DFQATT, CDR2 SNEGSKA (reference sequence). The CDR3 spans 12 residues. Deletions cut 3 bases from V and 0 bases from J, with 6 bases between. It was with a sample-barcoded 5' primer and a J-beta primer mix that a second PCR of about 7 to 12 cycles was run. All samples gave at least 2.5 million CDR3-containing paired-end reads. MiXCR, applied by TCRdb to the 5' RACE reads, yields one record per CDR3 protein. In the table there are roughly 700,000 distinct CDR3 sequences, roughly 25% of which are singletons. The sample was also linked to a second study, of T cells of mothers and their children. According to that study: The yield was over 9 million TCR beta CDR3 reads from each mother and a few million from each child.

The rearrangement links TRBV20-1 to TRBJ2-7, with D hard to call. The sequence was obtained from a boy aged 5-17 years in good health. Specimen: blood. Written as DNA, the CDR3 is TGCAGTGCTAGCGAGAGCTCCTACGAGCAGTACTTC. This translates into CSASESSYEQYF.